The T cell receptor (beta chain) described here comes from a study of CD8+ T cells in alopecia areata. Following extraction, RNA underwent reverse transcription to cDNA, which served as the sequencing template. The assay was immunoSEQ multiplex PCR, and TCRdb's table has in-frame clones only and misses some. Of around 180,000 clones detected, about three fifths appear once; the ten largest clones hold approximately 1%. Treatment reported: oral pan-JAK inhibitor, 5-10 mg twice daily. This clone was counted a few times. Antigen: not known. Study-wide points: In scalp, tofacitinib significantly decreased clonality and expanded CD8+ clones among the top 100. Normal scalp had lower clonality than lesional scalp, with alopecia totalis/universalis lesions showing this most strongly. Numerous clones, expanded in lesions, remained in scalp and blood during tofacitinib.

The germline V and J ends were trimmed by 3 bases and 6 bases, with 16 bases remaining between them. Germline V lookup: CDR1 SGHTA, CDR2 FQGNSA. This CDR3 contains 15 residues. The origin of this receptor is a human donor with alopecia areata. The chain employs TRBV7-2 and TRBJ2-3; D tentatively reads TRBD1 or TRBD2 (6 bases each). Sample: CD4+ T cells sorted from blood, taken at week 24, from a patient treated with tofacitinib. CDR3 sequence (DNA): TGTGCCAGCAGCTTTAACTGGGGGGCAGGCGATACGCAGTATTTT. Translating it yields CASSFNWGAGDTQYF.